This entry describes one T cell receptor beta chain. This clone has just one count. Its antigen specificity is not known. No much larger clone is present one base from it, and per-base qualities are unavailable. These data originate in a study of long-term antiretroviral therapy in people with HIV (dated 2022 in TCRdb). Notes on the research overall: The earliest samples were collected approximately a decade before the 2015 WHO recommendation for immediate ART, a period when ART was typically delayed until CD4 counts fell. A total of 192 cryopreserved PBMC samples were contributed to the cohort by 30 adults with confirmed HIV infection, with samples collected serially over a mean of approximately six years (range 1-12). A retrospective serial study tested whether ART initiation and durable HIV suppression were associated with changes in peripheral blood TRB repertoire composition and diversity. No cross-contamination during QIAcube processing turned up in test extractions that ran a monoclonal T-cell line alongside 30 or so polyclonal samples. About 40% of the 30 participants with HIV were female. General conclusions and limits of the study: Because pre-ART samples had limited cell numbers, unsorted PBMC were profiled rather than sorted CD4+ and CD8+ T cells. Inferences about post-ART repertoire changes are limited because no data were available on ART adherence, viral resistance or therapy changes. Since PBMC availability was limited, sequencing covered only the TCR beta chain, with no alpha chain pairing. The repertoire was dominated across all time points by expanded TRB clones identified before ART initiation, although this dominance was seen to fluctuate and to decrease in many PLHIV after ART. HIV repertoires had narrower CDR3 length ranges than controls, and the network structure suggested an antigen-experienced repertoire that shifted only slightly toward naive after ART. Samples dated from the mid-2000s to the late 2010s, and the ART regimens used may be less effective than current ones. A significant increase in TRB diversity was found to be associated with ART initiation, although TRB diversity was observed to remain significantly below that of transplant donor controls even after long-term ART.

Per the germline V gene, SGHVS is the CDR1 and FNYEAQ is the CDR2. Including the terminal cysteine and phenylalanine, the CDR3 comprises 13 residues. The CDR3 DNA has 39 bases and is translated from base 1. V is shortened by 1 base, J by 4 bases, and the region joining them spans 7 bases. Sequencing of the TRB variable region was done with the immunoSEQ hsTCRB v3.0 assay at survey level resolution. The target sequencing depth for TRB was 40,000-50,000 T-cell genomes per sample. An Illumina MiSeq with a v3 150-cycle kit was used to sequence the pooled TRB libraries. Concerning the study's data processing: Analysis of repertoires was carried out in R inside a reproducible Nextflow workflow spanning QC, data transformation and analysis. LymphoSeq2, an R package for AIRR-Seq data exploration, was used to implement custom analyses. A few samples that yielded fewer than 5000 total TRB sequences were excluded, so that 150 to 200 HIV repertoires were analyzed. Of the roughly 190 retained HIV repertoires, about 59 were collected before and more than 120 after ART initiation. Repertoires were downsampled to 5000 TRB nucleotide sequences, and summary statistics were averaged over 100 downsampling iterations. TRB sequences were retained for analysis only if CDR3 regions of at least seven amino acids were present. Diversity was measured with a Shannon entropy-derived clonality score and the Gini coefficient. In the repertoire networks, any two of the top 5000 CDR3 amino acid sequences were linked whenever the two sequences differed by an edit distance of one. For TRB CDR3 amino acid sequences, antigen specificity groups and MHC restriction were predicted with GLIPH2. Known CMV, EBV, HIV or tissue antigen associations were flagged by matching CDR3 amino acid sequences against VDJdb and McPAS-TCR. Pre-ART, post-ART and control groups were compared with Wilcoxon signed-rank tests and Holm-Bonferroni correction. The table was pulled from immuneACCESS by TCRdb, which kept in-frame rearrangements only. Such tables lose some clones; where checked, under half of the loss comes from unresolved V genes, and the rest has no known cause. That table gives V, J and clone size, and the DNA gave D and trimming. The sample table records some 35,000 clones; about 93% of these occur just once. The ten top clones hold 3.6% of the sample.

Participants were included only if at least one PBMC sample before ART initiation and at least two post-ART samples were available. All participants with HIV were treated in the United States of America. Before DNA extraction, cryopreserved samples of about 0.95-10 million PBMC were thawed and then washed. At the time of the earliest PBMC sample for each participant with HIV, ages ranged from roughly 23 to 60 years. PBMC samples from each participant spanned 1-4 timepoints before ART initiation and 2-8 timepoints after ART initiation, with a median of 7 samples. Serial HIV viral load, CD4+ T-cell count, ART history and demographic data were obtained for every participant. Using a Qiagen kit on a QIAcube, genomic DNA was extracted from unsorted PBMC, with samples processed in batches of 12.

The origin of this receptor is a woman between 45 and 60 years old with HIV. The specimen comprised unsorted PBMCs, sampled 4.1 years after starting antiretroviral therapy. The chain employs TRBV7-6 and TRBJ1-2, with the D gene uncertain. The CDR3 is CASSLEPGYGYTF. The bases read TGTGCCAGCAGCTTAGAACCCGGCTATGGCTACACCTTC. Where the CDR3 stops, the reference TRBV7-6 and TRBJ1-2 genes take over; the full variable domain is GAGVSQSPRYKVTKRGQDVALRCDPISGHVSLYWYRQALGQGPEFLTYFNYEAQQDKSGLPNDRFSAERPEGSISTLTIQRTEQRDSAMYRCASSLEPGYGYTFGSGTRLTVV.